The sequence of this T cell receptor (beta chain) was determined in a study of shared clonotypes between healthy human individuals. This clone came up a few times. As yet, its antigen is unknown. General study findings and limits: Generation of non-shared clonotypes was less probable than generation of clonotypes shared by all four donors. Naive CD4 clonotype sharing across a handful of donors was 5% to 6%.

Several immunoSEQ plates held equal portions of the genomic DNA taken from each subset. The assay was immunoSEQ multiplex PCR, and TCRdb's table has in-frame clones only and misses some. The data contain approximately 240,000 clones, 65% to 70% of them singletons. Germline CDR1 and CDR2: LNHDA and SQIVND (reference sequence). The CDR3 extends over 15 amino acids. The trim removed 3 bases at V and 3 bases at J, leaving 5 bases unmatched. Sequencing used memory CD4+ T cells sorted from blood. Indicated subset: CD45RA-negative fraction. The chain carries TRBV19 and TRBJ2-1; 7 bases are a match to TRBD2. The source is a man aged 25 to 45 in good health. The CDR3 nucleotides are TGTGCCAGTAGTATTTACGGGACTAACTACAATGAGCAGTTCTTC. It translates to CASSIYGTNYNEQFF.